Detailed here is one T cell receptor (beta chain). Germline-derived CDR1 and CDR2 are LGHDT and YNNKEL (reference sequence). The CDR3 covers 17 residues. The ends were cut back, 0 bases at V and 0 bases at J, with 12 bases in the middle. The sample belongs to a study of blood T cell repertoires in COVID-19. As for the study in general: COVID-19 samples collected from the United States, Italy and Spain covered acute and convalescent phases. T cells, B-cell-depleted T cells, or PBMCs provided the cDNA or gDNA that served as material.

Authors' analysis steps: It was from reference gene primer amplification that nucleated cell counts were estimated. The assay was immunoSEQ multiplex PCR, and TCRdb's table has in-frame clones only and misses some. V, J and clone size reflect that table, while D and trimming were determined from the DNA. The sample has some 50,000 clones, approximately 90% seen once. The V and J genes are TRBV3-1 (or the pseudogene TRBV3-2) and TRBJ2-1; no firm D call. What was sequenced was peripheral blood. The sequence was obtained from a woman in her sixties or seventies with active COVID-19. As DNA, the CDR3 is TGTGCCAGCAGCCAAGATCTCTACTTGAGCTCCTACAATGAGCAGTTCTTC. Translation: CASSQDLYLSSYNEQFF.